This T cell receptor (beta chain) was recorded in a study of blood T cell repertoires in COVID-19. There are a few counts of this clone. Some clones are missing from TCRdb's copy, which holds only in-frame ones; the method was immunoSEQ multiplex PCR. The sample consists of roughly 130,000 clones, around 86% of them appearing once. This clonotype was sampled from a man aged 35-49 years with active or convalescent COVID-19. The sequenced material came from peripheral blood.

CDR3 loop: CASTLAGSTDTQYF. CDR3 bases: TGTGCCAGCACCCTAGCGGGAAGCACAGATACGCAGTATTTT. The chain links TRBV11-2 to TRBJ2-3; 9 positions match TRBD2. CDR3 size: 14 residues. V shed 7 bases and J 0 bases; nucleotides not matched to a gene: 2. In germline, CDR1 is SGHAT, CDR2 FQNNGV. The whole variable domain, remainder taken from reference TRBV11-2 and TRBJ2-3, is EAGVAQSPRYKIIEKRQSVAFWCNPISGHATLYWYQQILGQGPKLLIQFQNNGVVDDSQLPKDRFSAERLKGVDSTLKIQPAKLEDSAVYLCASTLAGSTDTQYFGPGTRLTVL.